This T cell receptor beta chain was identified during a study of patients and donors after allogeneic stem cell transplantation. This clonotype was seen more than once but under ten times. Germline V gene data show CDR1 as SEHNR and CDR2 as FQNEAQ (reference sequence). V gave up 6 bases and J gave up 4 bases; unmatched junction bases: 7. The CDR3 runs 14 residues. TCRdb ran MiXCR on the RT-PCR reads and lists one entry per CDR3 protein. The sample holds a few hundred thousand distinct CDR3 sequences, 38% seen once. Specimen: blood, either unsorted or a sorted T cell fraction (not recorded which). The V call is TRBV7-9, the J call TRBJ2-7; 9 nucleotides align to TRBD1. The receptor was derived from a human donor who was either an allogeneic HSCT recipient or a stem cell or donor lymphocyte infusion donor (not recorded which). It is not recorded whose cells these are; they may come from a transplant donor. CDR3 sequence (DNA): TGTGCCAGCAGTCCTTGGGACAGGGATTACGAGCAGTACTTC. This gives the protein CASSPWDRDYEQYF.